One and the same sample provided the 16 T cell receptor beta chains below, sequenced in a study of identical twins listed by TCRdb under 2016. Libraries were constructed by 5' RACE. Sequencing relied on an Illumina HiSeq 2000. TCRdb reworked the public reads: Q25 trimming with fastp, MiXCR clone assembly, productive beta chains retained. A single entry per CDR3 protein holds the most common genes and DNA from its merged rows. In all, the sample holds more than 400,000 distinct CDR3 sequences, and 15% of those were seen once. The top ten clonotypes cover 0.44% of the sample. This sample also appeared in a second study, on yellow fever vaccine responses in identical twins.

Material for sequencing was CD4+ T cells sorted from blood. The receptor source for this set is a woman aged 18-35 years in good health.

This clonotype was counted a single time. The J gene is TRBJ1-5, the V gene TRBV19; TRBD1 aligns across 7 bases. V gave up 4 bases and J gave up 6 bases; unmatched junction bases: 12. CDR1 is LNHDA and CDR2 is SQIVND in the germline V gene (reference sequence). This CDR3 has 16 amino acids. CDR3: CASSRERKGAGQPQHF. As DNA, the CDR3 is TGTGCCAGTAGTAGAGAGAGGAAGGGGGCTGGTCAGCCCCAGCATTTT. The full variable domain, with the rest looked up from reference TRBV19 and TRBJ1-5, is DGGITQSPKYLFRKEGQNVTLSCEQNLNHDAMYWYRQDPGQGLRLIYYSQIVNDFQKGDIAEGYSVSREKKESFPLTVTSAQKNPTAFYLCASSRERKGAGQPQHFGDGTRLSIL.

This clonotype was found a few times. CDR3 sequence reads: CASSLTQLWDEQYF. Written as DNA, the CDR3 is TGTGCCAGCAGTTTAACCCAGCTGTGGGACGAGCAGTACTTC. The rearrangement uses TRBV28 and TRBJ2-7; D call uncertain. Germline loops: CDR1 MDHEN, CDR2 SYDVKM. The CDR3 is made up of 14 amino acids. V lost 2 bases to trimming and J lost 5 bases, with 13 bases between them.

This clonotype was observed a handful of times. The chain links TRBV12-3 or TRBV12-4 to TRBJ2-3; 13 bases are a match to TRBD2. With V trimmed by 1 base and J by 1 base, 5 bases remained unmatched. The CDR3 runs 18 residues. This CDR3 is CASSLVRTSGSGTDTQYF. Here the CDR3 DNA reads TGTGCCAGCAGTTTAGTCCGGACTAGCGGGAGCGGCACAGATACGCAGTATTTT.

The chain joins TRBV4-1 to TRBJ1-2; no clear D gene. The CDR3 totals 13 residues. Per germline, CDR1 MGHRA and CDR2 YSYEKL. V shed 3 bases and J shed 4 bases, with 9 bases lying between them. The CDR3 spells CASSHKTLYGYTF. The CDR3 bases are TGCGCCAGCAGCCATAAGACCCTCTATGGCTACACCTTC.

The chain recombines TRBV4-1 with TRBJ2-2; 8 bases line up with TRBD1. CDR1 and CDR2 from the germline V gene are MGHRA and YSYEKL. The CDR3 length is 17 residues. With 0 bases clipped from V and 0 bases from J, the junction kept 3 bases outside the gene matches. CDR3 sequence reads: CASSQDPGQANTGELFF. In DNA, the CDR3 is TGCGCCAGCAGCCAAGATCCGGGACAGGCGAACACCGGGGAGCTGTTTTTT.

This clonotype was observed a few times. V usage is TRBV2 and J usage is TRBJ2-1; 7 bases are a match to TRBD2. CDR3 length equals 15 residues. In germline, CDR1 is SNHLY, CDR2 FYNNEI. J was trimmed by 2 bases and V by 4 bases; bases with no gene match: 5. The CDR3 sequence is CASSGDYQAYNEQFF. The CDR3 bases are TGTGCCAGCAGTGGGGACTACCAGGCCTACAATGAGCAGTTCTTC.

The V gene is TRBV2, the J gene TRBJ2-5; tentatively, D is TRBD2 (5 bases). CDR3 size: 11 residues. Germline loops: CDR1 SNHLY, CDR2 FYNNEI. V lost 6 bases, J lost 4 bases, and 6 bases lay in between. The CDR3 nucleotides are TGTGCCAGCAGGCGGGCAGAGACCCAGTACTTC. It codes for CASRRAETQYF.

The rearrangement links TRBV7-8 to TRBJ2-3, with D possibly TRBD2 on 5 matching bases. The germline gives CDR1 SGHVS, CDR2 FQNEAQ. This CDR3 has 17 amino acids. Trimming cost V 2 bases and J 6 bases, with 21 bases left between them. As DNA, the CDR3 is TGTGCCAGCAGCTTACTGTCGGTTTTAGGCCCGGGGGATACGCAGTATTTT. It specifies CASSLLSVLGPGDTQYF.

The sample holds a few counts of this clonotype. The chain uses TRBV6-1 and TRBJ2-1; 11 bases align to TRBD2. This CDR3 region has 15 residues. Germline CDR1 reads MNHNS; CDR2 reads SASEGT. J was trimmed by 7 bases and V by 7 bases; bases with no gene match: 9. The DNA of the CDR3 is TGTGCCAGCACCCCGAGGGCTAGCGGGGGGAATGAGCAGTTCTTC. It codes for CASTPRASGGNEQFF.

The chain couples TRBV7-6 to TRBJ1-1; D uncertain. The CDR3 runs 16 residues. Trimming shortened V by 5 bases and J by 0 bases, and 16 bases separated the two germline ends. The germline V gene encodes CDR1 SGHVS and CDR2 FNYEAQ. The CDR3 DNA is TGTGCCAGCAGCCCACTAGCCTCTCGGTTGAACACTGAAGCTTTCTTT. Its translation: CASSPLASRLNTEAFF.

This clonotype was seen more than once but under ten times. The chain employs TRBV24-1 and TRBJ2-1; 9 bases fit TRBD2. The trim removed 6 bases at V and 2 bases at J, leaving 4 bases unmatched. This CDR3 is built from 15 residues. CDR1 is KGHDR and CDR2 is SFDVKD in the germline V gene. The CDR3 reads CATSNSGRPYNEQFF. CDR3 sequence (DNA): TGTGCCACCAGTAATAGCGGGAGACCCTACAATGAGCAGTTCTTC.

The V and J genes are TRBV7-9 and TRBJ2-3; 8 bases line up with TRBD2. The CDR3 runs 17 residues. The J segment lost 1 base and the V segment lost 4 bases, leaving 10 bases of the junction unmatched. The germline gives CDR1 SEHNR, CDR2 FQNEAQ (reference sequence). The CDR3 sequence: CASSSAAGLVRTDTQYF. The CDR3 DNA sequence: TGTGCCAGCAGCTCCGCCGCGGGACTAGTGCGCACAGATACGCAGTATTTT. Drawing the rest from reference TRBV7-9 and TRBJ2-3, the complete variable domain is DTGVSQNPRHKITKRGQNVTFRCDPISEHNRLYWYRQTLGQGPEFLTYFQNEAQLEKSRLLSDRFSAERPKGSFSTLEIQRTEQGDSAMYLCASSSAAGLVRTDTQYFGPGTRLTVL.

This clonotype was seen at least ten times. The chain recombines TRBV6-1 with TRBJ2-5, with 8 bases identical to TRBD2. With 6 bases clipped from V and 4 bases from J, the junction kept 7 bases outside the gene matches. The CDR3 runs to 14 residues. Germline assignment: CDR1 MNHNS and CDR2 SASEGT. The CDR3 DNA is TGTGCCAGCAGAAGAGCGGGAGAATCAGAGACCCAGTACTTC. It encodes CASRRAGESETQYF.

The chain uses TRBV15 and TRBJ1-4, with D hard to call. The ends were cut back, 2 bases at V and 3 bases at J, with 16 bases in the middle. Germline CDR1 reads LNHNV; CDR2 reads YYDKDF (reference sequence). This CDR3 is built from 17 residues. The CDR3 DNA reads TGTGCCACCAGCAGACAGATTGTGAGGGCGTCTAATGAAAAACTGTTTTTT. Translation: CATSRQIVRASNEKLFF. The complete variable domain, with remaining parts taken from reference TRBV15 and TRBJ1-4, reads DAMVIQNPRYQVTQFGKPVTLSCSQTLNHNVMYWYQQKSSQAPKLLFHYYDKDFNNEADTPDNFQSRRPNTSFCFLDIRSPGLGDTAMYLCATSRQIVRASNEKLFFGSGTQLSVL.

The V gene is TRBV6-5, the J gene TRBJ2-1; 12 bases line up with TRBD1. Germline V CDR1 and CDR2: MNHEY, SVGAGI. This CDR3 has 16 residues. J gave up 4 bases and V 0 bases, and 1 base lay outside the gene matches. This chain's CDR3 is CASSYSGQGAYNEQFF. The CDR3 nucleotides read TGTGCCAGCAGTTACTCGGGACAGGGGGCGTACAATGAGCAGTTCTTC.

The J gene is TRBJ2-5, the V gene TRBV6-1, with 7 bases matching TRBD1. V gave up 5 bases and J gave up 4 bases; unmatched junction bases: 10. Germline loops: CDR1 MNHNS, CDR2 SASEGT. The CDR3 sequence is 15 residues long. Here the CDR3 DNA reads TGTGCCAGCAGTATCCTGCTAGGGGGCTCAGAGACCCAGTACTTC. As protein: CASSILLGGSETQYF.